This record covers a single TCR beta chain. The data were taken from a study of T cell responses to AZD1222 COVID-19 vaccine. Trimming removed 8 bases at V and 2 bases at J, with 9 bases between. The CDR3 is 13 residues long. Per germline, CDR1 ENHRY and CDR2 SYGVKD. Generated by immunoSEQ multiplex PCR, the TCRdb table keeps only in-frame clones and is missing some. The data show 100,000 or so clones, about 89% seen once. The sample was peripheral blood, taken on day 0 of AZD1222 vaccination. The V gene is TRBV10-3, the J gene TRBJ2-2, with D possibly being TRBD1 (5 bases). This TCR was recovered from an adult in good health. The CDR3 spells CAIAQVNTGELFF. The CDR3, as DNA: TGTGCCATCGCACAGGTAAACACCGGGGAGCTGTTTTTT.